Detailed here is one T cell receptor (beta chain). This sample was included in a study of CD8 T cells in Susac syndrome. Germline trimming cut 7 bases from V and 1 base from J; bases unmatched to any gene: 3. Looked up from germline, CDR1 is SQVTM and CDR2 is ANQGSEA. The CDR3 sequence is 14 residues long. With random hexamers, reverse transcription was performed on about 0.5 to 1 ug of RNA. In TCRdb, the immunoSEQ multiplex PCR reads were re-called with MiXCR into one record per CDR3 protein. The table has about 240,000 distinct CDR3 sequences, roughly 95% seen once. The sequencing input was CD4+ T cells from PBMCs. The chain combines TRBV29-1 with TRBJ2-6; 8 bases are a match to TRBD2. The sequence came from a human donor with Susac syndrome. The CDR3 spells CSAGRGSGANVLTF. The CDR3, as DNA: TGCAGCGCCGGGAGGGGGTCTGGGGCCAACGTCCTGACTTTC.